This TCR beta chain was sequenced in a study of cytomegalovirus exposure and HLA in healthy donors. Each of the donors was a healthy bone marrow donor. As to this clone: Its antigen is unknown.

Amplification used 60 Vbeta primers and 13 Jbeta primers. Repertoires were generated with immunoSEQ multiplex PCR, while TCRdb's copy carries only in-frame clones and drops some. The repertoire holds approximately 170,000 clones, 75% to 85% seen once, with less than 1% in the top ten. Study-level findings and limits: Beyond CMV serostatus, there was no information to go on about immune exposure.

The specimen sequenced was PBMCs. This receptor was taken from a female donor in good health and CMV-seronegative.

Here the CDR3 DNA reads TGTGCCAGCAGCCAAGTCGGACAGGGGCTGAACACTGAAGCTTTCTTT. Its translation is CASSQVGQGLNTEAFF. The chain links TRBV4-2 to TRBJ1-1, with 9 bases fitting TRBD1. CDR1 and CDR2 from the germline V gene are LGHNA and YNFKEQ. This CDR3 has 16 amino acids. V dropped 1 base and J dropped 0; count of bases not matched to a gene: 3.